These T cell receptor beta chains were read from a single sample in a study of shared clonotypes between healthy human individuals. This table comes from immunoSEQ multiplex PCR, and its TCRdb copy is limited to in-frame clones, with some not included. The repertoire holds about 460,000 clones, with 70% to 80% as singletons. Sequencing was carried out using PBMCs. The receptors were gathered from a woman in her forties in good health. Some clones in this sample may be carry-over from other donors' samples. CDR3s leave out the opening cysteine and the closing phenylalanine or tryptophan. A D gene is named only where the DNA matches it firmly.

D gene: TRBD1; V gene: TRBV28; CDR3 protein: ASRQGFGDTEAF
D gene: TRBD2; V gene: TRBV18; CDR3 protein: ASSPMRTSGVGEQF
D gene: -; V gene: TRBV19; CDR3 protein: ASSIRHPAFGANVLT
D gene: TRBD2; V gene: TRBV11-2; CDR3 protein: ASSSTSGSWHEQF
D gene: TRBD2; V gene: TRBV12-5; CDR3 protein: ASGLVTSGSSDTQY
D gene: TRBD2; V gene: TRBV7-9; CDR3 protein: ASSLGLGSYSYEQY
D gene: -; V gene: TRBV28; CDR3 protein: ASSTNEKLF
D gene: -; V gene: TRBV9; CDR3 protein: ASSPRQKPIEKLF
D gene: TRBD2; V gene: TRBV6-5; CDR3 protein: ASSTTSGTQY
D gene: -; V gene: TRBV5-1; CDR3 protein: ASSADGTSGANVLT
D gene: -; V gene: TRBV5-1; CDR3 protein: ASSTASVPSTDTQY
D gene: -; V gene: TRBV28; CDR3 protein: ASSLRGAIGYT
D gene: -; V gene: TRBV6-5; CDR3 protein: ASSYRQGSNQPQH
D gene: -; V gene: TRBV30; CDR3 protein: AWSTTGNTEAF
D gene: -; V gene: TRBV7-2; CDR3 protein: ASSDSGSAKNIQC
D gene: -; V gene: TRBV5-1; CDR3 protein: ASSLGVSYEQY
D gene: -; V gene: TRBV11-2; CDR3 protein: ASSLSGSLNEQF
D gene: TRBD1; V gene: TRBV7-9; CDR3 protein: ASSFGQGDEQY
D gene: -; V gene: TRBV30; CDR3 protein: AWSVSARGNTEAF
D gene: TRBD1; V gene: TRBV7-2; CDR3 protein: ASSDRAAEAF
D gene: TRBD1; V gene: TRBV4-3; CDR3 protein: ASSQWTGHEQF
D gene: TRBD2; V gene: TRBV18; CDR3 protein: ASSPPLAGTGDTQY
D gene: TRBD2; V gene: TRBV7-6; CDR3 protein: ASSPTSGIFEQY
D gene: -; V gene: TRBV5-4; CDR3 protein: VSSLVLRGDTQY
D gene: TRBD1; V gene: TRBV5-6; CDR3 protein: ASRRRGLGEQF
D gene: -; V gene: TRBV11-2; CDR3 protein: ASSLNSRPQETQY
D gene: TRBD2; V gene: TRBV30; CDR3 protein: AWNGGVGDTQY
D gene: TRBD1; V gene: TRBV9; CDR3 protein: ASSVGTGGSSLSGNTIY
D gene: -; V gene: TRBV28; CDR3 protein: ASSFGGSLGPGNTIY
D gene: -; V gene: TRBV30; CDR3 protein: AWSVDSNTEAF
D gene: TRBD2; V gene: TRBV28; CDR3 protein: ASSFPTSGILTDTQY
D gene: -; V gene: TRBV4-3; CDR3 protein: ASSQGEAGGSYEQY
D gene: TRBD2; V gene: TRBV11-2; CDR3 protein: ASSPRAGGTDTQY
D gene: -; V gene: TRBV7-9; CDR3 protein: ASSTWTAQLGEQY
D gene: -; V gene: TRBV2; CDR3 protein: ASRMDLSSYEQY
D gene: -; V gene: TRBV7-3; CDR3 protein: ASSLTREDTQY
D gene: -; V gene: TRBV7-9; CDR3 protein: ASSLTRAGYGYT
D gene: -; V gene: TRBV11-2; CDR3 protein: ASSARPETQY
D gene: -; V gene: TRBV30; CDR3 protein: AWARGRGSPLH
D gene: TRBD2; V gene: TRBV28; CDR3 protein: ASGAGGGPNTQY
D gene: -; V gene: TRBV7-2; CDR3 protein: ASSSGMSAGGGEPQH
D gene: -; V gene: TRBV6-5; CDR3 protein: ASSTGLNTEAF
D gene: -; V gene: TRBV4-1; CDR3 protein: ASSRAGMNTEAF
D gene: -; V gene: TRBV27; CDR3 protein: AASPGYQSYEQY
D gene: -; V gene: TRBV11-3; CDR3 protein: ASSLEGSSHEQY
D gene: -; V gene: TRBV5-1; CDR3 protein: ASSLAGRVIYGYT
D gene: -; V gene: TRBV27; CDR3 protein: ASSPDTLFYEQY
D gene: -; V gene: TRBV30; CDR3 protein: AWSRFATNEKLF
D gene: -; V gene: TRBV7-9; CDR3 protein: ASQTADTQY
D gene: -; V gene: TRBV9; CDR3 protein: ASGGTVSYEQY
D gene: -; V gene: TRBV18; CDR3 protein: ASSPRTEAF